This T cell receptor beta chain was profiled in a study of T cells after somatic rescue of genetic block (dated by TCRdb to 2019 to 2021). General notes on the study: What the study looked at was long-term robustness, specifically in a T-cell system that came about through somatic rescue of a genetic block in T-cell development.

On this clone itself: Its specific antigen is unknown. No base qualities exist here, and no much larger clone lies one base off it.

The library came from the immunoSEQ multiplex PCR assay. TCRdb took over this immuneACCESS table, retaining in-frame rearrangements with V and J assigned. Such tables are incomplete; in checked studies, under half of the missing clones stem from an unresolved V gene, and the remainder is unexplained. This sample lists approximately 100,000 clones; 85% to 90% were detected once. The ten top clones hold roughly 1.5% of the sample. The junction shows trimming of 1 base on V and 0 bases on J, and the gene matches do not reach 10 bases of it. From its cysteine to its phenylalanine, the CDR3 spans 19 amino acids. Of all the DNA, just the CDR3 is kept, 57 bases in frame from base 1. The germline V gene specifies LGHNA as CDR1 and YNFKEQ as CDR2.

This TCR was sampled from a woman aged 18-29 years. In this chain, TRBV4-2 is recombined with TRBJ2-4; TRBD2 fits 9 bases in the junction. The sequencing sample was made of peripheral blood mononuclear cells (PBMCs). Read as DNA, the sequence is TGTGCCAGCAGCCAAGTAGGATTAGCGGGGGAGATAGCCAAAAACATTCAGTACTTC. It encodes CASSQVGLAGEIAKNIQYF.